The 9 T cell receptor beta chains listed next were all sequenced from one sample in a study of T cells in Graves' hyperthyroidism and ophthalmopathy. It was RNA transcripts that yielded the amplified TCR beta CDR3 regions. Initially, a first-round RT-PCR of the TCR CDR3 employed the HTBI primer set. Via MiXCR, TCRdb re-called the multiplex PCR reads, giving one row per CDR3 protein. This sample has 400,000 to 600,000 distinct CDR3 sequences; roughly 16% occur once, and the top ten carry 25% to 30%. The sample taken for sequencing was blood. Source of these receptors: a woman aged 30 to 39 with Graves' ophthalmopathy.

The gene calls are TRBV19 and TRBJ2-2; a possible D gene is TRBD2 (5 bases). The CDR3 has 16 amino acids. Trimming left V 5 bases short and J 1 base short, with 14 bases between. CDR1 LNHDA and CDR2 SQIVND come from the germline V gene (reference sequence). The CDR3 is CASSGTKSGNTGELFF. Written as DNA, the CDR3 is TGTGCCAGTAGTGGAACGAAGAGCGGGAACACCGGGGAGCTGTTTTTT.

This clonotype turned up a few times. This chain links TRBV28 with TRBJ2-4; possibly TRBD1 for D (5 bases). The V end was cut by 5 bases, the J end by 7 bases, with 12 bases between. The CDR3 has 13 amino acids. Looked up from germline, CDR1 is MDHEN and CDR2 is SYDVKM. The CDR3 sequence is CASSAPDNNIQYF. The CDR3 coding sequence is TGTGCCAGCAGTGCTCCGGACAATAACATTCAGTACTTC.

Ten or more counts support this clonotype. The chain combines TRBV11-2 with TRBJ2-7; D gene ambiguous. Looked up from germline, CDR1 is SGHAT and CDR2 is FQNNGV. The CDR3 extends over 13 amino acids. Trimming stripped 1 base from V and 7 bases from J, with 11 bases between. The CDR3 is CASSLGTLGEQYF. The CDR3 DNA is TGTGCCAGCAGCTTAGGTACATTGGGAGAGCAGTACTTC.

This clonotype was detected only a few times. The J gene is TRBJ2-2, the V gene TRBV9, with D perhaps matching TRBD2 (6 bases). This CDR3 has 17 residues. The V end lost 1 base, the J end lost 1 base, and 14 bases lay between the germline ends. Germline V gene lookup returns CDR1 SGDLS and CDR2 YYNGEE. CDR3: CASSVTMSGRNTGELFF. Written as DNA, the CDR3 is TGTGCCAGCAGCGTAACTATGAGCGGGCGGAACACCGGGGAGCTGTTTTTT.

The chain joins TRBV28 to TRBJ2-1, with D hard to call. The CDR3 contains 14 residues. Germline V CDR1 and CDR2: MDHEN, SYDVKM. The V end was cut by 6 bases, the J end by 3 bases, with 12 bases between. CDR3 sequence: CASSTLANYNEQFF. CDR3 DNA: TGTGCCAGCAGCACCCTTGCCAACTACAATGAGCAGTTCTTC.

V gene TRBV6-1 combines with J gene TRBJ2-5; D perhaps matches TRBD2 (6 bases). Per the germline V gene, CDR1 is MNHNS and CDR2 is SASEGT. The V gene lost 4 bases and the J gene lost 3 bases, with 12 bases spanning the gap. This CDR3 region has 14 residues. The CDR3 region is CASSAAGREETQYF. DNA of the CDR3: TGTGCCAGCAGTGCGGCCGGGAGAGAAGAGACCCAGTACTTC.

This clonotype was counted many times. The chain recombines TRBV20-1 with TRBJ2-1; D possibly corresponds to TRBD2 (6 bases). This CDR3 spans 11 amino acids. Trimming left V 1 base short and J 10 bases short, with 8 bases between. Germline V CDR1 and CDR2: DFQATT, SNEGSKA (reference sequence). CDR3 in amino acids: CSARGTSEQFF. The CDR3, as DNA: TGCAGTGCTAGAGGAACTAGCGAGCAGTTCTTC.

This clonotype occurred a few times. The CDR3 loop is CASSYSPDSIQYF. CDR3 in DNA: TGTGCCAGCAGTTACTCCCCGGACAGCATTCAGTACTTC. The genes are TRBV6-5 and TRBJ2-4, with D perhaps matching TRBD1 (6 bases). This CDR3 is built from 13 residues. Germline-derived CDR1 and CDR2 are MNHEY and SVGAGI. The V and J ends lost 0 bases and 9 bases respectively, with 9 bases between them.

This clonotype appeared many times. The CDR3 loop is CASSQGVGQRNEKLFF. CDR3 coding DNA: TGTGCCAGCAGCCAAGGGGTGGGACAGCGGAATGAAAAACTGTTTTTT. V gene TRBV12-3 or TRBV12-4 combines with J gene TRBJ1-4; 7 nucleotides agree with TRBD1. After removal of 6 bases from V and 5 bases from J, the junction contained 12 bases not matched to a gene. CDR3 length equals 16 residues.